The following is a T cell receptor beta chain sequence with its context. The table lists this clonotype with many counts. There is no known antigen for this receptor. No much larger clone is present one base from it, and per-base qualities are unavailable. Graves' hyperthyroidism was defined as stable when no progression to ophthalmopathy occurred over 18 months of follow-up. Hyperthyroidism patients were newly diagnosed, had a disease duration of under 2 months, and were aged 18 to 65 years. The study excluded patients with uncontrolled infections, other autoimmune diseases, pregnancy or lactation. Diagnoses were based on clinical symptoms, serum thyroxine and TRAb, thyroid ultrasound and orbital computed tomography. PBMCs were separated from around 9.1 ml of fresh peripheral blood using Ficoll-Paque density gradient centrifugation. Total RNA was extracted using Trizol reagent, and RNA quality was assessed on an Agilent 2100 Bioanalyzer.

CDR1 LGHDT and CDR2 YNNKEL were looked up in the germline V gene (reference sequence). Including the terminal cysteine and phenylalanine, the CDR3 comprises 13 residues. The entry retains the CDR3 DNA only, 39 bases that are in frame from base 1. Between the V and J ends, shortened by 4 bases and 4 bases respectively, the junction contains 5 bases. This sample is part of a study of T cells in Graves' hyperthyroidism and ophthalmopathy (dated by TCRdb to the late 2010s). Describing the broader study: Peripheral blood was collected at initial diagnosis, before any treatment. The paper reports TCR Vbeta CDR3 sequencing of some 140 peripheral blood samples: around 45 ophthalmopathy, under 80 hyperthyroidism and 17 progressor patients. The study also compared thyroid tissue and blood T-cell repertoires from about six Graves' hyperthyroidism patients. After blood sampling, hyperthyroidism patients were treated with methimazole at a starting dose of 30 mg daily, and ophthalmopathy patients were treated with high-dose intravenous methylprednisolone. To identify distinguishing TCR V-J signatures, a discovery cohort of about 100 patients was used, comprising 43 with Graves' ophthalmopathy and some 60 with stable Graves' hyperthyroidism. Prospective prediction of ophthalmopathy was tested in an independent validation cohort consisting of 18 hyperthyroidism patients and around 16 patients who later progressed to ophthalmopathy. For training and testing, the 100 or so patients in the discovery cohort were randomly divided in a 7:3 ratio.

The TCR beta CDR3 regions were amplified from RNA transcripts. The first round of RT-PCR for the TCR CDR3 was performed with the HTBI primer set and the Qiagen OneStep RT-PCR kit. Libraries were constructed in a second round of multiplex PCR, after which size selection and purification were carried out. Paired-end sequencing of the libraries was performed with 100 bp reads on an Illumina HiSeq2000. On the authors' methods: Raw data were processed with SOAPnuke, discarding reads with adapters, uncalled bases, mean Phred below 15, or no exact constant-primer or identifier match. COPE v1.2.5 was used to merge high-quality paired reads, and clonotypes were defined as unique nucleotide sequences. MiTCR v1.1 was used to align the clonotypes against IMGT TRBV, TRBD and TRBJ reference segments. Analysis was restricted to V-J combinations with a frequency above 0.0001, which covered approximately 99% of repertoires. The TCS score was defined as F50 (clonal expansion) divided by E x V (chaos), with BLOSUM62-based TCRdist calculated between CDR3 peptides within each V-J. Welch's t-statistics and random forest reduced 500 to 650 V-J features to roughly 13, which were used in a naive Bayes classifier (R e1071). TCRdb applied fastp at Q25 and MiXCR to the public reads, then kept only in-frame beta chains. Every CDR3 protein is listed once, alongside the most common genes and DNA of its rows. TCRdb, not the original authors, processed these V and J calls. Counted in this sample were a few hundred thousand distinct CDR3 sequences; 15% to 20% of them appeared once. Under 55% of the sample comes from the top ten.

The research as a whole found: Most expanded thyroid clonotypes (frequency above 0.001) were also detected in blood, suggesting blood repertoires may reflect thyroid immune responses. Sample size was not statistically predetermined, and blinding of investigators to group allocation was not performed. Ophthalmopathy was separated from stable hyperthyroidism by a 13 V-J signature model, with roughly 88% sensitivity and about 81% specificity obtained in cross-validation and 80%/75% obtained in testing. In validation, progression to ophthalmopathy was predicted by the model with around 71% sensitivity and 72.22% specificity, a median of approximately 7.1 months before onset.

This receptor was taken from a woman between 45 and 60 years old with Graves' hyperthyroidism. The sequenced material came from blood. The chain uses TRBV3-1 and TRBJ2-6, with no confidently assigned D gene. CDR3 reads: CASSPGGANVLTF. DNA sequence: TGTGCCAGCAGCCCCGGGGGGGCCAACGTCCTGACTTTC.